The T cell receptor (beta chain) described here comes from a study of blood T cell repertoires in COVID-19. Study-wide background: Samples taken during acute and convalescent COVID-19 were collected in the United States, Italy and Spain.

The germline V gene encodes CDR1 MGHRA and CDR2 YSYEKL. V gave up 1 base and J gave up 4 bases, with 11 bases separating them. CDR3 size: 14 residues. Using immunoSEQ multiplex PCR, the repertoire was profiled, and TCRdb retains in-frame clones only, with some absent. The sample yields fewer than 50,000 clones, approximately 73% seen once. The sequenced sample consisted of peripheral blood. This clonotype was obtained from a man aged 80 or over with acute or convalescent COVID-19. The chain uses TRBV4-1 and TRBJ2-7; D is possibly TRBD2 (5 bases). CDR3 DNA: TGCGCCAGCAGCCAAGTACTAGGAAATTACGAGCAGTACTTC. Encoded protein: CASSQVLGNYEQYF.